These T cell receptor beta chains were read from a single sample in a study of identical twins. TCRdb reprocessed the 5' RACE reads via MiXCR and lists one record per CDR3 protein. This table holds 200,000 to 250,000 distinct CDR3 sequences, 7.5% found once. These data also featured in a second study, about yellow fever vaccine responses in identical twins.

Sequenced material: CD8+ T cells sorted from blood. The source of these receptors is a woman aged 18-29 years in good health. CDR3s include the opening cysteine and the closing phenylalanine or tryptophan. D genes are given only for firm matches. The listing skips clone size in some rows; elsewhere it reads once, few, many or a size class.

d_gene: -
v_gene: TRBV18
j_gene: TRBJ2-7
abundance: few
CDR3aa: CASSHPTRDKNEQYF
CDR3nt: TGTGCCAGCTCACACCCGACAAGGGACAAGAACGAGCAGTACTTC

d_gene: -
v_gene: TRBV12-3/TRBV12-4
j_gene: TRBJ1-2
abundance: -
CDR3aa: CASSSLQGYGYTF
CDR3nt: TGTGCCAGCAGTTCTCTCCAAGGCTATGGCTACACCTTC

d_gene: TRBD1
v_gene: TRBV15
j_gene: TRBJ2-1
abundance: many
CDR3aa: CATSNDRESYNEQFF
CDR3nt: TGTGCCACCAGCAACGACAGGGAATCCTACAATGAGCAGTTCTTC

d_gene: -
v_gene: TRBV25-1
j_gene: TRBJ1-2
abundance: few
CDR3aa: CASSEVDGIYGYTF
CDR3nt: TGTGCCAGCAGTGAAGTCGACGGTATCTATGGCTACACCTTC

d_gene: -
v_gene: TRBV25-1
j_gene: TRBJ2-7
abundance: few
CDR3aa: CASSEDGHEQYF
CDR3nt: TGTGCCAGCAGTGAAGATGGCCACGAGCAGTACTTC

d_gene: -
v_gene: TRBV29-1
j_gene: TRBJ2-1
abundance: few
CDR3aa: CSVEDTLNEQFF
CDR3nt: TGCAGCGTTGAAGATACACTCAATGAGCAGTTCTTC

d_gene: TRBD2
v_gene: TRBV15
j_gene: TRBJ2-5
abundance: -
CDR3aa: CATSSGTRTSLKETQYF
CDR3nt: TGTGCCACCAGCAGTGGGACGAGGACTAGCTTGAAGGAGACCCAGTACTTC

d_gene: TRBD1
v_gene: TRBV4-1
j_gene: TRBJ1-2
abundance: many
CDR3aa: CASSQIQDRGDYGYTF
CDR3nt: TGCGCCAGCAGCCAAATCCAGGACAGGGGTGACTATGGCTACACCTTC

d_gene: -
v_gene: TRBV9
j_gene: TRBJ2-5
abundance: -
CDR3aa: CASSSGGFQETQYF
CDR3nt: TGTGCCAGCAGCTCTGGGGGCTTCCAAGAGACCCAGTACTTC

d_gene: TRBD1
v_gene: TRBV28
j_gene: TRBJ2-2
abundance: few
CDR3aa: CASSQGTGLGTGELFF
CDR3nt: TGTGCCAGCAGCCAAGGGACAGGGCTGGGCACCGGGGAGCTGTTTTTT

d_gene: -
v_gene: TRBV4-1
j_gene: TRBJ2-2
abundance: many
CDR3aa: CASSLHTGELFF
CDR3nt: TGTGCCAGCAGCCTCCACACCGGGGAGCTGTTTTTT

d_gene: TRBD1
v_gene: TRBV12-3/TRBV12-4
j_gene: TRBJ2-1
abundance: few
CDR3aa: CASSRNRDRVHNEQFF
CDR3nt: TGTGCCAGCAGTCGAAACCGGGACAGGGTCCACAATGAGCAGTTCTTC

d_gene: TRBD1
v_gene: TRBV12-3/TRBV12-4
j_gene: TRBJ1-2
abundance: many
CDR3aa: CASSFRGTGYSYGYTF
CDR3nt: TGTGCCAGCAGTTTTCGAGGGACAGGGTATAGCTATGGCTACACCTTC

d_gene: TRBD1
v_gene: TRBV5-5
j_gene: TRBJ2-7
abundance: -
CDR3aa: CASSWGQGGEQYF
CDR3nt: TGTGCCAGCAGCTGGGGACAGGGGGGCGAGCAGTACTTC

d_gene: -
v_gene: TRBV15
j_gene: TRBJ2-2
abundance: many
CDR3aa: CATDLGIRNTGELFF
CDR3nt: TGTGCCACCGATCTAGGGATTCGGAACACCGGGGAGCTGTTTTTT

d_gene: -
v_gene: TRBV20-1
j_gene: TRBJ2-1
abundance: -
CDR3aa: CSAKSWSYNEQFF
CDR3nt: TGCAGTGCTAAGTCCTGGTCCTACAATGAGCAGTTCTTC

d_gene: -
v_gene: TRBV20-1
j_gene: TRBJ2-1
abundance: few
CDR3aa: CSARNGSYNEQFF
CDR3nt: TGCAGTGCTAGAAACGGCTCCTACAATGAGCAGTTCTTC

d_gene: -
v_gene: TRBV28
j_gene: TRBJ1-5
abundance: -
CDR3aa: CASSFSGNQPQHF
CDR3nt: TGTGCCAGCAGTTTTTCCGGGAATCAGCCCCAGCATTTT

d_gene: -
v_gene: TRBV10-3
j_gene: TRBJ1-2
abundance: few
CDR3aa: CAISIDRPTNYGYTF
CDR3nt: TGTGCCATCAGTATTGACAGGCCCACTAACTATGGCTACACCTTC

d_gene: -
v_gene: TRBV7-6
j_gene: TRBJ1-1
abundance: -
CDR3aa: CASSNPEGRNTEAFF
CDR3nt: TGTGCCAGCAGCAACCCCGAGGGGCGCAACACTGAAGCTTTCTTT

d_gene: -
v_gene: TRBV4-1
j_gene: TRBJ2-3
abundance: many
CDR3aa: CASSQDWVTDTQYF
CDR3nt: TGCGCCAGCAGCCAAGATTGGGTAACAGATACGCAGTATTTT

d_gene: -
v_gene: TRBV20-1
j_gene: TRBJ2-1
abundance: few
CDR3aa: CSCRDAYGNEQFF
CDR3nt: TGCAGCTGTAGGGACGCCTACGGCAATGAGCAGTTCTTC

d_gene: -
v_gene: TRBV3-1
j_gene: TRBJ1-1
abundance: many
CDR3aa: CASSQDFNTEAFF
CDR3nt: TGTGCCAGCAGCCAAGACTTTAACACTGAAGCTTTCTTT

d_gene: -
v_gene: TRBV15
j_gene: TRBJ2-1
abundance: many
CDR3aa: CATSSAGIYNEQFF
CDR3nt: TGTGCCACCAGCTCGGCAGGTATCTACAATGAGCAGTTCTTC

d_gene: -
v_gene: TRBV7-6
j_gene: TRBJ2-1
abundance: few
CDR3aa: CASSLWAASNEQFF
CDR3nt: TGTGCCAGCAGCTTATGGGCAGCTTCCAATGAGCAGTTCTTC

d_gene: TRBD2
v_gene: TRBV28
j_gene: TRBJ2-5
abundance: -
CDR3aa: CASSTRLAGVGLGETQYF
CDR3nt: TGTGCCAGCAGTACCCGACTAGCGGGAGTTGGATTGGGAGAGACCCAGTACTTC

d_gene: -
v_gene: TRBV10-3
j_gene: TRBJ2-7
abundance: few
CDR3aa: CAISEGPSYEQYF
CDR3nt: TGTGCCATCAGTGAGGGTCCAAGCTACGAGCAGTACTTC

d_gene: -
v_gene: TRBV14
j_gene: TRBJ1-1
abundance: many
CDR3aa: CASSREILGLNTEAFF
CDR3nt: TGTGCCAGCAGCCGTGAAATTCTGGGTTTGAACACTGAAGCTTTCTTT

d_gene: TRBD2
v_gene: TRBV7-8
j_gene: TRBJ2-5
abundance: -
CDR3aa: CASSQLALAGGQETQYF
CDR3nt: TGTGCCAGCAGCCAACTAGCTCTAGCGGGGGGTCAAGAGACCCAGTACTTC

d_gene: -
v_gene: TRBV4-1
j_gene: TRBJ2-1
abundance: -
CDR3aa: CASSQERASYEQFF
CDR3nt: TGCGCCAGCAGCCAAGAAAGGGCTAGCTATGAGCAGTTCTTC

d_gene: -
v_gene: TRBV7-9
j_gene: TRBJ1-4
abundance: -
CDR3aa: CASVGETTNEKLFF
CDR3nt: TGTGCCAGCGTGGGGGAAACAACTAATGAAAAACTGTTTTTT

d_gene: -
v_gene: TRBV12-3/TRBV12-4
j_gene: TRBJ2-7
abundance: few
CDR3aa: CASSLSRDTRSYEQYF
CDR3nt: TGTGCCAGCAGCCTGTCGAGGGACACGCGTTCCTACGAGCAGTACTTC

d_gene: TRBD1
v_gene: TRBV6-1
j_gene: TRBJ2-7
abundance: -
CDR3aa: CASSRKDRGIDEQYF
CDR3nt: TGTGCCAGCAGTAGAAAGGACAGGGGGATCGACGAGCAGTACTTC

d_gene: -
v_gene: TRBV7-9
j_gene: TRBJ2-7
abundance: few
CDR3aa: CASSLGLDEQYF
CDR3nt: TGTGCCAGCAGCCTAGGACTGGACGAGCAGTACTTC

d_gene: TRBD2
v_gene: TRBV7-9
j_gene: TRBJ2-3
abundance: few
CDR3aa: CASSAYLAGVTDTQYF
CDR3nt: TGTGCCAGCAGCGCCTATCTAGCGGGAGTCACAGATACGCAGTATTTT

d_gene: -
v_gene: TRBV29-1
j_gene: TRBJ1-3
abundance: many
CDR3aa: CSVEDYRNSPGNTIYF
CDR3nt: TGCAGCGTTGAAGATTATCGTAATTCCCCTGGAAACACCATATATTTT

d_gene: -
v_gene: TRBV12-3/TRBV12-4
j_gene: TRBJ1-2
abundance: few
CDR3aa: CASSLEGTDYGYTF
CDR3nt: TGTGCCAGCAGTTTAGAGGGGACGGACTATGGCTACACCTTC

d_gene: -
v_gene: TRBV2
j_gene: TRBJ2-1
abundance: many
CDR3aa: CASSERVDPPEQFF
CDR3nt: TGTGCCAGCAGTGAGAGAGTGGACCCCCCCGAGCAGTTCTTC

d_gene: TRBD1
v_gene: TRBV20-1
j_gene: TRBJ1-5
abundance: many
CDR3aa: CSARGLTGGGQPQHF
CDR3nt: TGCAGTGCTAGAGGTTTGACAGGGGGCGGTCAGCCCCAGCATTTT

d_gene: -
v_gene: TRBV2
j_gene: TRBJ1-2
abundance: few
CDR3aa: CASTGDTTYGYTF
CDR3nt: TGTGCCAGCACCGGGGACACCACCTATGGCTACACCTTC

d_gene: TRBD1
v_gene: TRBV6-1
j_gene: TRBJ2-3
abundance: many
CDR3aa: CASTGQGVTDTQYF
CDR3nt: TGTGCCAGCACCGGACAGGGGGTCACAGATACGCAGTATTTT